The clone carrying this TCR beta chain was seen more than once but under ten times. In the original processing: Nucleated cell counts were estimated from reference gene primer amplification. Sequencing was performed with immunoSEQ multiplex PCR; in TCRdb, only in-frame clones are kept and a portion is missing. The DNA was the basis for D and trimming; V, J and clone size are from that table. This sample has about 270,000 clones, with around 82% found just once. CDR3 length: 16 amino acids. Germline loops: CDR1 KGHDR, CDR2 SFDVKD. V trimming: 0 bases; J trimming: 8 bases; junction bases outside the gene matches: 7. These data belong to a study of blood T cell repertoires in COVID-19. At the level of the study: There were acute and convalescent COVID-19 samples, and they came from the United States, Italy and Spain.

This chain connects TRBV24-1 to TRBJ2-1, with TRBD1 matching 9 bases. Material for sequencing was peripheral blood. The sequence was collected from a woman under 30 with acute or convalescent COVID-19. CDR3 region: CATSDLRGQGFDEQFF. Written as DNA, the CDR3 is TGTGCCACCAGTGATTTGCGGGGACAGGGTTTTGATGAGCAGTTCTTC.